This T cell receptor (beta chain) was observed in a study of blood T cell repertoires in COVID-19. Study at large: Italy, Spain and the United States were the sources of the convalescent and acute COVID-19 samples.

Authors' analysis steps: Counts of nucleated cells, estimated from reference gene primer amplification, were obtained. Profiling relied on immunoSEQ multiplex PCR, and the TCRdb table lists in-frame clones only, not all of them. The DNA gave D and trimming, while V, J and clone size come from that table. This sample has roughly 140,000 clones, with 75% to 85% found just once. The CDR3 has 17 amino acids. V lost 0 bases and J lost 5, with 19 bases in between. Germline CDR1 reads LGHDT; CDR2 reads YNNKEL (reference sequence). This TCR came from a woman between 45 and 65 years old with acute or convalescent COVID-19. The chain links TRBV3-1 (or the pseudogene TRBV3-2) to TRBJ1-1; D is perhaps TRBD1 (5 bases). Sequencing was done on a sample of peripheral blood. CDR3 coding DNA: TGTGCCAGCAGCCAAGATCCCTACGGGGGAGTGGGGACTGAAGCTTTCTTT. It encodes CASSQDPYGGVGTEAFF.